Below are 27 T cell receptor beta chains sequenced from a single sample in a study of technical replicates of blood from a handful of donors. Generated by immunoSEQ multiplex PCR, the TCRdb table keeps only in-frame clones and is missing some. Among nearly 90,000 clones listed, 85% to 95% were seen once. Sequences were obtained from T cells isolated from PBMCs. All receptors derive from a human donor in good health.

The chain couples TRBV10-3 to TRBJ2-5; 7 bases are shared with TRBD1. This CDR3 is 13 amino acids long. Germline V gene sequence: CDR1 ENHRY, CDR2 SYGVKD. J lost 7 bases, V lost 2 bases, and 4 bases had no gene match. The chain's CDR3 is CAISETGVGTQYF. The CDR3 DNA reads as TGTGCCATCAGTGAGACAGGGGTGGGGACCCAGTACTTC.

J is TRBJ1-2 and V is TRBV27; the D is unclear. CDR3 length equals 13 residues. The V and J ends lost 3 bases and 7 bases respectively, with 12 bases between them. Germline CDR1 MNHEY, CDR2 SMNVEV (reference sequence). CDR3 nucleotide sequence: TGTGCCAGCAGTTTTTCCGCTAGAAGTGGCTACACCTTC. Translation gives CASSFSARSGYTF.

The chain has TRBV30 and TRBJ1-1, with D possibly TRBD1 on 5 matching bases. From germline, CDR1 is GTSNPN and CDR2 SVGIG (reference sequence). Trimming left V 3 bases short and J 8 bases short, with 19 bases between. There are 14 residues in the CDR3. CDR3 region: CAWSLEWGGVEAFF. The CDR3, as DNA: TGTGCCTGGAGCCTCGAATGGGGGGGGGTCGAAGCTTTCTTT.

The V and J genes are TRBV20-1 and TRBJ1-1; D is ambiguous. Germline V lookup: CDR1 DFQATT, CDR2 SNEGSKA (reference sequence). The CDR3 is 11 residues long. The V and J ends lost 6 bases and 4 bases respectively, with 9 bases between them. The CDR3: CSAPRFTEAFF. For the CDR3, the DNA is TGCAGTGCCCCCAGGTTCACTGAAGCTTTCTTT.

The V gene is TRBV7-3, the J gene TRBJ2-7, with D maybe TRBD2 (5 bases). CDR1 is SGHTA, CDR2 FQGTGA, per germline. The CDR3 contains 13 residues. The germline V and J ends were trimmed by 5 bases and 6 bases, with 14 bases remaining between them. The CDR3 protein is CASSLRGSGEQYF. CDR3 sequence (DNA): TGTGCCAGCAGCCTAAGAGGGTCGGGCGAGCAGTACTTC.

CDR3 amino acids: CASSQESAGVYNEQFF. The CDR3 nucleotides are TGCGCCAGCAGCCAAGAGTCCGCGGGAGTCTACAATGAGCAGTTCTTC. The chain carries TRBV4-1 and TRBJ2-1; 7 bases are a match to TRBD2. The CDR3 consists of 16 residues. Germline V lookup: CDR1 MGHRA, CDR2 YSYEKL. The V gene end was trimmed by 0 bases and the J gene end by 3 bases; junction bases not matched to a gene: 5.

The chain links TRBV15 to TRBJ1-5; 8 bases line up with TRBD1. The germline V gene encodes CDR1 LNHNV and CDR2 YYDKDF (reference sequence). Trimming cost V 10 bases and J 3 bases; bases outside gene matches: 11. This CDR3 has 15 residues. CDR3 protein: CAIGERQGYNQPQHF. CDR3 nucleotides: TGTGCCATAGGGGAACGACAGGGGTACAATCAGCCCCAGCATTTT.

This rearrangement joins TRBV5-4 to TRBJ2-2; possible D gene TRBD2, 6 bases. The germline CDR1 and CDR2 sequences are SGHNT and YYREEE (reference sequence). The CDR3 has 16 amino acids. The V end was cut by 1 base, the J end by 1 base, with 11 bases between. The CDR3 loop is CASSLSGGMNTGELFF. The CDR3 DNA reads TGTGCCAGCAGCTTGAGCGGCGGGATGAACACCGGGGAGCTGTTTTTT.

This chain connects TRBV27 to TRBJ1-2; 7 bases are a match to TRBD1. With V trimmed by 2 bases and J by 6 bases, 3 bases remained unmatched. The CDR3 loop spans 13 amino acids. Per the germline V gene, CDR1 is MNHEY and CDR2 is SMNVEV (reference sequence). The CDR3 loop reads CASSLAQGHGYTF. The CDR3 coding sequence is TGTGCCAGCAGTTTAGCACAGGGGCATGGCTACACCTTC.

The chain uses TRBV7-9 and TRBJ2-7, with D perhaps matching TRBD1 (6 bases). In germline, CDR1 is SEHNR, CDR2 FQNEAQ (reference sequence). The CDR3 loop spans 15 amino acids. The V and J ends lost 6 bases and 0 bases respectively, with 15 bases between them. This CDR3 reads CASRPTGLSSYEQYF. The DNA for the CDR3 is TGTGCCAGCAGACCCACAGGGCTTAGCTCCTACGAGCAGTACTTC.

The rearrangement links TRBV9 to TRBJ2-3; D gene ambiguous. V was clipped by 0 bases and J by 2 bases, with 10 bases between them. The CDR3 covers 15 residues. Germline lookup yields CDR1 SGDLS and CDR2 YYNGEE. The CDR3: CASSVASALTDTQYF. The CDR3 bases are TGTGCCAGCAGCGTAGCCAGCGCCCTCACAGATACGCAGTATTTT. Full variable domain (rest looked up from reference TRBV9 and TRBJ2-3): DSGVTQTPKHLITATGQRVTLRCSPRSGDLSVYWYQQSLDQGLQFLIQYYNGEERAKGNILERFSAQQFPDLHSELNLSSLELGDSALYFCASSVASALTDTQYFGPGTRLTVL.

The chain carries TRBV7-9 and TRBJ2-2; D is uncertain. Trimming shortened V by 5 bases and J by 3 bases, and 10 bases separated the two germline ends. Germline CDR1 SEHNR, CDR2 FQNEAQ (reference sequence). This CDR3 region has 14 residues. CDR3 loop: CASSVPKDTGELFF. The CDR3 bases are TGTGCCAGCAGCGTCCCTAAAGACACCGGGGAGCTGTTTTTT.

The chain combines TRBV7-2 with TRBJ2-1; 10 nucleotides match TRBD2. The V gene's germline CDR1 is SGHTA and CDR2 FQGNSA. The CDR3 consists of 16 residues. Trimming cost V 0 bases and J 7 bases; bases outside gene matches: 6. CDR3: CASSLASGRAGNEQFF. CDR3 in DNA: TGTGCCAGCAGCTTAGCCAGCGGGAGGGCGGGGAATGAGCAGTTCTTC.

The chain is built from TRBV27 and TRBJ2-7; possibly TRBD1 for D (6 bases). The CDR3 loop spans 15 amino acids. V lost 6 bases and J 5 bases, leaving 20 bases between the germline ends. The V gene's germline CDR1 is MNHEY and CDR2 SMNVEV (reference sequence). The CDR3: CASRRQGGHLNEQYF. CDR3 nucleotides: TGTGCCAGCAGAAGACAAGGGGGACACCTGAACGAGCAGTACTTC.

The V and J genes are TRBV5-1 and TRBJ2-7; 10 nucleotides line up with TRBD1. The CDR3 runs 16 residues. V was pared by 2 bases and J by 0 bases, with 5 bases of the junction left unmatched. The germline V gene has CDR1 SGHRS and CDR2 YFSETQ. The DNA for the CDR3 is TGCGCCAGCAGCTTTAAGGGACAGGGGCCCTCCTACGAGCAGTACTTC. It codes for CASSFKGQGPSYEQYF.

The rearrangement joins TRBV7-3 to TRBJ2-1, with 10 bases identical to TRBD2. CDR3 size: 16 residues. CDR1 SGHTA and CDR2 FQGTGA come from the germline V gene. Unmatched junction bases numbered 6, after V lost 5 bases and J lost 2 bases. CDR3 residues: CASSPRSGRPYNEQFF. The CDR3 coding sequence is TGTGCCAGCAGCCCCCGTAGCGGGAGGCCCTACAATGAGCAGTTCTTC.

The V call is TRBV11-3, the J call TRBJ2-7; 7 bases line up with TRBD1. The CDR3 has 15 residues. V was clipped by 1 base and J by 1 base; unmatched bases: 4. CDR1 SGHNT and CDR2 YENEEA come from the germline V gene. The CDR3 DNA sequence: TGTGCCAGCAGCTTAGTGGGGGACAGTTCCTACGAGCAGTACTTC. Its translation: CASSLVGDSSYEQYF.

The chain employs TRBV27 and TRBJ2-1; D remains unclear. The germline V gene has CDR1 MNHEY and CDR2 SMNVEV (reference sequence). CDR3 size: 16 residues. V gave up 0 bases and J gave up 2 bases, with 11 bases separating them. CDR3 nucleotides: TGTGCCAGCAGTTTATCTCCTTACGAGACCTACAATGAGCAGTTCTTC. This sequence encodes CASSLSPYETYNEQFF.

Only one count was recorded for this clone. V usage is TRBV29-1 and J usage is TRBJ2-7, with TRBD2 matching 9 bases. CDR3 length equals 19 residues. With 4 bases clipped from V and 4 bases from J, the junction kept 23 bases outside the gene matches. The germline CDR1 and CDR2 sequences are SQVTM and ANQGSEA. CDR3 protein: CSVALWSIRGSGSGYEQYF. The CDR3 DNA follows: TGCAGCGTTGCATTATGGTCGATAAGGGGTAGCGGGAGTGGGTACGAGCAGTACTTC.

The genes are TRBV19 and TRBJ2-3, with TRBD2 identical over 9 bases. The CDR3 contains 14 residues. The ends lost 5 bases at V and 2 bases at J; junction bases unmatched: 2. Germline V gene lookup returns CDR1 LNHDA and CDR2 SQIVND (reference sequence). CDR3 in amino acids: CASSWTSDTDTQYF. The DNA of the CDR3 is TGTGCCAGTAGTTGGACTAGCGACACAGATACGCAGTATTTT.

About this clone: The identical CDR3 is also encoded by other nucleotide sequences in the sample. The chain couples TRBV18 to TRBJ1-2; D remains ambiguous. V was cut by 3 bases and J by 2 bases, with 7 bases left in between. Germline CDR1 reads KGHSH; CDR2 reads LQKENI. The CDR3 covers 13 residues. The CDR3 DNA is TGTGCCAGCTCACCTTCGGGAAACTATGGCTACACCTTC. This translates into CASSPSGNYGYTF.

This clone appeared a single time. The chain carries TRBV11-3 and TRBJ2-7; tentatively, D is TRBD1 (5 bases). Germline assignment: CDR1 SGHNT and CDR2 YENEEA. Trimming pared 1 base from V and 5 bases from J, leaving 12 bases between. This CDR3 has 14 amino acids. Here the CDR3 DNA reads TGTGCCAGCAGCTTAGCACAGGCGGTACACGAGCAGTACTTC. Residues: CASSLAQAVHEQYF.

V usage is TRBV6-1 and J usage is TRBJ1-2; a possible D gene is TRBD1 (5 bases). The V and J ends lost 6 bases and 4 bases respectively, with 9 bases between them. The CDR3 is 12 amino acids. Germline V gives CDR1 MNHNS, CDR2 SASEGT. The CDR3 spells CASSSTVYGYTF. The CDR3, as DNA: TGTGCCAGCAGCTCGACAGTCTATGGCTACACCTTC.

This clone has just one count. This sequence joins TRBV28 and TRBJ2-6; TRBD1 matches at 9 bases. CDR1 MDHEN and CDR2 SYDVKM come from the germline V gene. The CDR3 runs to 18 residues. Unmatched junction bases numbered 13, after V lost 6 bases and J lost 4 bases. The CDR3 region is CASRYTGQGFAGANVLTF. The CDR3 DNA reads TGTGCCAGCAGGTATACGGGACAGGGTTTCGCCGGGGCCAACGTCCTGACTTTC.

V usage is TRBV11-3 and J usage is TRBJ1-1, with D perhaps TRBD1 (6 bases). The CDR3 is 14 amino acids. CDR1 and CDR2 (germline): SGHNT, YENEEA. V gave up 6 bases and J gave up 1 base, with 12 bases separating them. CDR3 nucleotide sequence: TGTGCCAGCAGAGCTACAGGGAAGAACACTGAAGCTTTCTTT. Protein sequence: CASRATGKNTEAFF.

The rearrangement links TRBV5-1 to TRBJ1-1; no clear D. CDR3 size: 13 residues. The germline V and J ends were trimmed by 3 bases and 2 bases, with 8 bases remaining between them. The germline V gene encodes CDR1 SGHRS and CDR2 YFSETQ. The CDR3 reads CASSYTANTEAFF. The CDR3 DNA reads as TGCGCCAGCAGCTACACAGCAAACACTGAAGCTTTCTTT.

The chain employs TRBV7-3 and TRBJ2-1; 7 bases line up with TRBD2. V gave up 9 bases and J gave up 0 bases; unmatched junction bases: 5. This CDR3 has 14 residues. The V gene's germline CDR1 is SGHTA and CDR2 FQGTGA. The CDR3 spells CASGAGVSYNEQFF. The CDR3 nucleotides are TGTGCCAGTGGGGCGGGAGTCTCCTACAATGAGCAGTTCTTC.